These T cell receptor beta chains were read from a single sample in a study of human T cells and chemical hapten exposure. TCRdb processed the RACE reads anew with MiXCR; each CDR3 protein has one entry. The sample has about 82,000 distinct CDR3 sequences, 6.6% seen once. This sample comprised whole blood, obtained in connection with sensitization to the hapten diphenylcyclopropenone (DPC). The receptors stem from a woman aged 30 to 39 with alopecia areata. Some clones in this sample may be carry-over from other donors' samples. Both conserved end residues are part of each CDR3. Fields, in order: CDR3 protein, clone size, J gene, V gene. Size is stated for part of the rows, as once, few or many counts, or as a class when the clone is expanded.

CDR3aa: CASSYRGPEDTQYF
abundance: many
j_gene: TRBJ2-3
v_gene: TRBV27

CDR3aa: CASSPDGNGYTF
abundance: many
j_gene: TRBJ1-2
v_gene: TRBV5-1

CDR3aa: CASRDGPSNYGYTF
abundance: .
j_gene: TRBJ1-2
v_gene: TRBV6-5

CDR3aa: CASSLRLAGVQETQYF
abundance: many
j_gene: TRBJ2-5
v_gene: TRBV5-1

CDR3aa: CASNQVALGPPQYF
abundance: .
j_gene: TRBJ2-3
v_gene: TRBV14

CDR3aa: CASSLTVGTGGSGELFF
abundance: many
j_gene: TRBJ2-2
v_gene: TRBV5-4

CDR3aa: CASDGDGSRNYGYTF
abundance: many
j_gene: TRBJ1-2
v_gene: TRBV2

CDR3aa: CASSERGPGRGNEKLFF
abundance: few
j_gene: TRBJ1-4
v_gene: TRBV2

CDR3aa: CSAGATQGSGNTIYF
abundance: few
j_gene: TRBJ1-3
v_gene: TRBV20-1

CDR3aa: CASSEGSYSNQPQHF
abundance: few
j_gene: TRBJ1-5
v_gene: TRBV2

CDR3aa: CASRIKLGIRRGNTIYF
abundance: .
j_gene: TRBJ1-3
v_gene: TRBV12-2

CDR3aa: CASSEGPTAINQPQNF
abundance: few
j_gene: TRBJ1-5
v_gene: TRBV5-1

CDR3aa: CASSLKQGLNTEAFF
abundance: .
j_gene: TRBJ1-1
v_gene: TRBV5-1

CDR3aa: CASRLSIRDREETQYF
abundance: many
j_gene: TRBJ2-5
v_gene: TRBV11-2

CDR3aa: CASRASLGGLETQYF
abundance: many
j_gene: TRBJ2-5
v_gene: TRBV12-3/TRBV12-4

CDR3aa: CASIPMGQIFSYEQYF
abundance: many
j_gene: TRBJ2-7
v_gene: TRBV6-2/TRBV6-3

CDR3aa: CASSTGTGAAEAFF
abundance: many
j_gene: TRBJ1-1
v_gene: TRBV6-5

CDR3aa: CSARSGGASYEQYF
abundance: many
j_gene: TRBJ2-7
v_gene: TRBV20-1

CDR3aa: CASSLARGAVKELFF
abundance: many
j_gene: TRBJ1-4
v_gene: TRBV5-1

CDR3aa: CASSPLNRGENTEAFF
abundance: many
j_gene: TRBJ1-1
v_gene: TRBV18

CDR3aa: CASSTHSGGGASYNEQFF
abundance: few
j_gene: TRBJ2-1
v_gene: TRBV19

CDR3aa: CASSYDAGSTDTQYF
abundance: many
j_gene: TRBJ2-3
v_gene: TRBV6-6

CDR3aa: CASSPNGGPATGELFF
abundance: .
j_gene: TRBJ2-2
v_gene: TRBV19

CDR3aa: CASSLAQGVPGGF
abundance: many
j_gene: TRBJ2-4
v_gene: TRBV12-3/TRBV12-4

CDR3aa: CASSFGPSQGDHLHF
abundance: .
j_gene: TRBJ1-6
v_gene: TRBV5-1

CDR3aa: CASSPPQLASYNEQFF
abundance: many
j_gene: TRBJ2-1
v_gene: TRBV18

CDR3aa: CASSREDRGAFF
abundance: .
j_gene: TRBJ1-1
v_gene: TRBV3-1

CDR3aa: CASRTGQDNEKLFF
abundance: .
j_gene: TRBJ1-4
v_gene: TRBV6-1

CDR3aa: CSARESGRGVDSPLHF
abundance: many
j_gene: TRBJ1-6
v_gene: TRBV20-1

CDR3aa: CASSPSGPSTDTQYF
abundance: many
j_gene: TRBJ2-3
v_gene: TRBV18

CDR3aa: CASRQGWDTEAFF
abundance: few
j_gene: TRBJ1-1
v_gene: TRBV19

CDR3aa: CASSPRRYSNQPQHF
abundance: many
j_gene: TRBJ1-5
v_gene: TRBV12-3/TRBV12-4

CDR3aa: CASGIYPAALQETQYF
abundance: few
j_gene: TRBJ2-5
v_gene: TRBV12-5

CDR3aa: CASSPTSGGATDTQYF
abundance: many
j_gene: TRBJ2-3
v_gene: TRBV18

CDR3aa: CASAGADTQYF
abundance: .
j_gene: TRBJ2-3
v_gene: TRBV25-1

CDR3aa: CSVVNLRAGGYLGELFF
abundance: few
j_gene: TRBJ2-2
v_gene: TRBV29-1

CDR3aa: CSAPQPGPRVGPDQPQHF
abundance: many
j_gene: TRBJ1-5
v_gene: TRBV20-1

CDR3aa: CASSRGNEQFF
abundance: many
j_gene: TRBJ2-1
v_gene: TRBV12-3/TRBV12-4

CDR3aa: CASSVFVEYEQYF
abundance: many
j_gene: TRBJ2-7
v_gene: TRBV2

CDR3aa: CAWIPGFNTEAFF
abundance: few
j_gene: TRBJ1-1
v_gene: TRBV30

CDR3aa: CASSLDPDWTSGYRETQYF
abundance: few
j_gene: TRBJ2-5
v_gene: TRBV11-3

CDR3aa: CASSYTPQRPGRGQNNEKLFF
abundance: few
j_gene: TRBJ1-4
v_gene: TRBV6-5

CDR3aa: CAWAGTGSYEQYF
abundance: .
j_gene: TRBJ2-7
v_gene: TRBV30